The text below deals with one T cell receptor (beta chain). Its antigen is not known. These data are taken from a study of Graves' ophthalmopathy and Graves' hyperthyroidism. General study findings and limits: Sensitivity reached 85% to 90% and specificity about 80% for a 13-signature model separating ophthalmopathy from stable hyperthyroidism.

Amplification of the TCR beta CDR3 regions used RNA transcripts (as template). First-round RT-PCR with HTBI primers preceded a second-round multiplex PCR. TCRdb used MiXCR to reprocess the multiplex PCR reads, holding one entry per CDR3 protein. The sample contains some 400,000 distinct CDR3 sequences, around 20% of which appear only once. The V end was cut by 3 bases, the J end by 6 bases, with 18 bases between. This CDR3 region has 15 residues. The germline V gene encodes CDR1 SGHTA and CDR2 FQGNSA. This receptor was taken from a woman between 18 and 29 years old with Graves' ophthalmopathy. V and J are TRBV7-2 and TRBJ2-7, with D possibly matching TRBD2 (5 bases). Sequencing was performed on peripheral blood. The CDR3 region is CASSLGPWAAGEQYF. The DNA for the CDR3 is TGTGCCAGCAGCTTGGGTCCCTGGGCGGCGGGCGAGCAGTACTTC. Full variable domain (outside the CDR3, taken from reference TRBV7-2 and TRBJ2-7): GAGVSQSPSNKVTEKGKDVELRCDPISGHTALYWYRQSLGQGLEFLIYFQGNSAPDKSGLPSDRFSAERTGGSVSTLTIQRTQQEDSAVYLCASSLGPWAAGEQYFGPGTRLTVT.